This T cell receptor (beta chain) appears in the sequencing data of a study of blood T cell repertoires in COVID-19. Measured with immunoSEQ multiplex PCR; TCRdb has only the in-frame clones, and not every one. The data hold 150,000 or so clones, with roughly 90% observed a single time. Per the germline V gene, CDR1 is GTSNPN and CDR2 is SVGIG (reference sequence). V shed 3 bases, J shed 11 bases, and the junction held 11 bases outside the gene matches. This CDR3 has 14 amino acids. The V and J genes are TRBV30 and TRBJ1-1; 11 bases fit TRBD1. Sequences were obtained from PBMCs or T cells enriched from blood (not recorded which). The receptor was derived from a man between 50 and 59 years old who had recovered from COVID-19. CDR3 in DNA: TGTGCCTGGAGAATACGGGACAGGGGGTTCGGCGCTTTCTTT. It encodes CAWRIRDRGFGAFF.